The sequence of this T cell receptor beta chain was determined in a study of T cell responses to AZD1222 COVID-19 vaccine. About the research overall: Second doses were pooled across both intervals (about 4 or about 12 weeks).

The CDR3 runs to 13 residues. Germline CDR1 reads SNHLY; CDR2 reads FYNNEI. V was shortened by 7 bases and J by 0 bases, with 10 bases between the two germline ends. A word on this clone: What it binds is unknown.

The assay was immunoSEQ multiplex PCR, and TCRdb's table has in-frame clones only and misses some. The repertoire holds fewer than 120,000 clones, with about 90% as singletons. Whole-study findings and limits: Only a handful of AZD1222 recipients, roughly 6 in all, had baseline seropositivity.

Source: peripheral blood, taken on day 0 of AZD1222 vaccination. V is TRBV2 and J is TRBJ2-7; no clear D gene. The TCR comes from an adult in good health. The CDR3 loop is CASKQDLSYEQYF. CDR3 bases: TGTGCCAGCAAGCAGGACCTCTCCTACGAGCAGTACTTC.